This T cell receptor beta chain was sequenced in a study of blood T cell repertoires in COVID-19. The wider study: Samples of COVID-19 (acute and convalescent) were obtained from the United States, Italy and Spain. T cells, B-cell-depleted T cells, or PBMCs supplied cDNA or gDNA.

The method was immunoSEQ multiplex PCR; TCRdb's version includes in-frame clones alone and lacks a portion of them. The sample lists about 110,000 clones, roughly 70% occurring once. The sequenced material came from peripheral blood. The receptor was derived from a woman between 40 and 50 years old with acute or convalescent COVID-19.

The CDR3 loop reads CATSRDQTGGLDYEQYF. The CDR3 DNA reads TGTGCCACCAGCAGAGATCAGACAGGGGGCCTGGATTACGAGCAGTACTTC. The chain uses TRBV15 and TRBJ2-7; TRBD1 matches at 10 bases. The CDR3 contains 17 residues. Per the germline V gene, CDR1 is LNHNV and CDR2 is YYDKDF (reference sequence). V was pared by 0 bases and J by 4 bases, with 9 bases of the junction left unmatched.